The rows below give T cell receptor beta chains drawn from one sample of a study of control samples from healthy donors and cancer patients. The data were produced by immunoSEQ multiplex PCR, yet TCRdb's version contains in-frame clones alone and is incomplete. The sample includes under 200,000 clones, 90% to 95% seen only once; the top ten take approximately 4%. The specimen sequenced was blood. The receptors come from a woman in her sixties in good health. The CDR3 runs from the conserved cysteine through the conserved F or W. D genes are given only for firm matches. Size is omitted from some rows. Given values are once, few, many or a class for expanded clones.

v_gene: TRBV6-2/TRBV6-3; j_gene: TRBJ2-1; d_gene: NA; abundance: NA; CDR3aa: CASSPPGAGNNEQFF; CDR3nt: TGTGCCAGCAGCCCTCCGGGGGCCGGGAACAATGAGCAGTTCTTC
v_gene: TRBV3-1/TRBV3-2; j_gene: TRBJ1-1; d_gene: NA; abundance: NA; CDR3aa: CASNTARETEAFF; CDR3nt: TGTGCCAGCAATACGGCGAGGGAAACTGAAGCTTTCTTT
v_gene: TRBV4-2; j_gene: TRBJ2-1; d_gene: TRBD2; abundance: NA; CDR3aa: CASTPRRGGLGEQFF; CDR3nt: TGTGCCAGCACCCCAAGGCGGGGGGGCCTGGGTGAGCAGTTCTTC
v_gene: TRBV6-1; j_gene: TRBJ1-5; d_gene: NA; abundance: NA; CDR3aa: CASSEAGGVGTQPQHF; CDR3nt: TGTGCCAGCAGTGAAGCGGGGGGCGTTGGCACTCAGCCCCAGCATTTT
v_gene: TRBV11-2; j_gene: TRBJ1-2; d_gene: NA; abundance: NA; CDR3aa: CASSETGLYGYTF; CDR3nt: TGTGCCAGCAGCGAGACAGGCCTCTATGGCTACACCTTC
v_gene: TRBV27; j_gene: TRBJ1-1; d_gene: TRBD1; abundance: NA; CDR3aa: CASSLRQGGRTEAFF; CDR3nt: TGTGCCAGCAGTTTGCGACAGGGAGGGAGGACTGAAGCTTTCTTT
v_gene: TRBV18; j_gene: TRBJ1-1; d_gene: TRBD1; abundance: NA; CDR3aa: CASSPSGTGLFDTEAFF; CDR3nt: TGTGCCAGCTCACCATCCGGGACAGGGCTTTTCGACACTGAAGCTTTCTTT
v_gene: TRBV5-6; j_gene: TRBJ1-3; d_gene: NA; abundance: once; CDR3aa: CASSLYGSGNTIYF; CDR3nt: TGTGCCAGCAGCTTGTACGGCTCTGGAAACACCATATATTTT
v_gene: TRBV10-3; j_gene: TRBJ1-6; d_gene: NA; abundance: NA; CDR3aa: CAISETGHDQNSPLHF; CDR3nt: TGTGCCATCAGTGAAACAGGGCACGATCAAAATTCACCCCTCCACTTT
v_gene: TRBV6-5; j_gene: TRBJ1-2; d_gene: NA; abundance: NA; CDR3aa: CASSYFGSTNYGYTF; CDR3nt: TGTGCCAGCAGTTACTTTGGCAGTACTAACTATGGCTACACCTTC
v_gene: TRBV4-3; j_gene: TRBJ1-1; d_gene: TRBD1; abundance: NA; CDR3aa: CASSQGGQGITEAFF; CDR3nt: TGCGCCAGCAGCCAAGGAGGACAGGGCATCACTGAAGCTTTCTTT
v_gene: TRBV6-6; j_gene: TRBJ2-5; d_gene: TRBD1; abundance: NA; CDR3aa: CASTRGQGEGETQYF; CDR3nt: TGTGCCAGCACCAGAGGACAGGGGGAGGGGGAGACCCAGTACTTC
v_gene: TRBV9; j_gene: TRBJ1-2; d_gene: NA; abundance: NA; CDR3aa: CASSVVQSGGYTF; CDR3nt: TGTGCCAGCAGCGTAGTACAGTCCGGTGGCTACACCTTC
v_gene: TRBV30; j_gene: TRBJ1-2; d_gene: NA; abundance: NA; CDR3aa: CAWSVQGGGYGYTF; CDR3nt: TGTGCCTGGAGTGTCCAGGGTGGGGGCTATGGCTACACCTTC
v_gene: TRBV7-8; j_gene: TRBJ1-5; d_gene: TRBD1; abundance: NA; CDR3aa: CASSKDRGGNQPQHF; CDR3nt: TGTGCCAGCAGCAAGGACAGGGGAGGCAATCAGCCCCAGCATTTT
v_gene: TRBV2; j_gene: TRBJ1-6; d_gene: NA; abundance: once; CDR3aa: CASRTGTYSPLHF; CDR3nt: TGTGCCAGCCGGACGGGAACCTATTCACCCCTCCACTTT
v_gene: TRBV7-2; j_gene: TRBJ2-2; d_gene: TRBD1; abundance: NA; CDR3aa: CASSLFIGQGKAGELFF; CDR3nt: TGTGCCAGCAGCTTATTTATCGGACAGGGGAAGGCCGGGGAGCTGTTTTTT
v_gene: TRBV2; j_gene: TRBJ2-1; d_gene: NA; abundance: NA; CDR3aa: CASRVGGVNYNEQFF; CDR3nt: TGTGCCAGCAGGGTCGGGGGCGTCAACTACAATGAGCAGTTCTTC
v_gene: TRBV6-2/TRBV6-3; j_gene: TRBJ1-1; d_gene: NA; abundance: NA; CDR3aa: CASSYSIEPEGFF; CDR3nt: TGTGCCAGCAGTTACTCAATAGAGCCCGAGGGTTTCTTT
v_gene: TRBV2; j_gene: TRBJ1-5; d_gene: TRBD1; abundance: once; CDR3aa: CASSTQGASQPQHF; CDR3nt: TGTGCCAGCAGTACCCAGGGGGCTAGTCAGCCCCAGCATTTT
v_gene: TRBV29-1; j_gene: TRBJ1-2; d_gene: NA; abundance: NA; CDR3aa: CSASGQLGNYGYTF; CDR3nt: TGCAGCGCTTCGGGGCAGTTGGGGAACTATGGCTACACCTTC
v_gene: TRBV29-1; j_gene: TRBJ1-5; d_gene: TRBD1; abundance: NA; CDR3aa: CSVIITGDSNQPQHF; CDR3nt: TGCAGCGTGATTATTACAGGGGATAGCAATCAGCCCCAGCATTTT
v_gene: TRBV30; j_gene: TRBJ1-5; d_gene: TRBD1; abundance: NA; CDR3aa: CAWAGTGGSDQPQHF; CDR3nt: TGTGCCTGGGCCGGGACAGGGGGATCAGATCAGCCCCAGCATTTT
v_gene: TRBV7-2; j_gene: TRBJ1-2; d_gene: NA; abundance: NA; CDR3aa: CASSFQTGPYGYTF; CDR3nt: TGTGCCAGCAGCTTCCAGACAGGACCCTATGGCTACACCTTC
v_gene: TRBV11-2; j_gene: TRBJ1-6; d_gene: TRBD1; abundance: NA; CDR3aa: CASSRRQGDGDSPLHF; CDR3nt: TGTGCCAGCAGCCGACGACAGGGCGATGGGGATTCACCCCTCCACTTT
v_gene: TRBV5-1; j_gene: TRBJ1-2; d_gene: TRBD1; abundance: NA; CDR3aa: CASSFHRGVDGYTF; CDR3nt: TGCGCCAGCAGCTTCCACAGGGGAGTCGATGGCTACACCTTC
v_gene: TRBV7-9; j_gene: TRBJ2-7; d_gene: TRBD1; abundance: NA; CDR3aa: CASSLGSGQHYEQYF; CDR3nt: TGTGCCAGCAGCTTAGGTTCGGGACAGCACTACGAGCAGTACTTC
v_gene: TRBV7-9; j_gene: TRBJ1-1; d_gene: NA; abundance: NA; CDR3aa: CASSLSGTNTEAFF; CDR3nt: TGTGCCAGCAGCTTGTCCGGGACCAACACTGAAGCTTTCTTT
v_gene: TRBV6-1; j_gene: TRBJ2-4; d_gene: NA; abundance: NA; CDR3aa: CASSGGFFGLAKNIQYF; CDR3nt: TGTGCCAGCAGTGGAGGGTTCTTCGGGCTAGCCAAAAACATTCAGTACTTC
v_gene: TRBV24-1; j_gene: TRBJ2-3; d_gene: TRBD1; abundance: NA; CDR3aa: CATSDPGTDTDTQYF; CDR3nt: TGTGCCACCAGTGACCCCGGGACAGACACAGATACGCAGTATTTT
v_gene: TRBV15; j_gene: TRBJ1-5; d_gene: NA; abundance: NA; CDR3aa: CATSPDAYSNQPQHF; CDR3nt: TGTGCCACCAGCCCAGACGCTTATAGCAATCAGCCCCAGCATTTT
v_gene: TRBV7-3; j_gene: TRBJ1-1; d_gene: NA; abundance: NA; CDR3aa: CASSLQRLNTEAFF; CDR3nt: TGTGCCAGCAGCTTACAAAGGCTGAACACTGAAGCTTTCTTT
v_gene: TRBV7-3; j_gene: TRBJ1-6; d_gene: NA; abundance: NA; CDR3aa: CASSLLPVTRNSPLHF; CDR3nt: TGTGCCAGCAGCTTACTCCCAGTCACAAGGAATTCACCCCTCCACTTT
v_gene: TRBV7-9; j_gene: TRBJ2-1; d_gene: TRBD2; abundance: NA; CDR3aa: CASSLGLAGGYNEQFF; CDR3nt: TGTGCCAGCAGCTTAGGACTAGCGGGGGGCTACAATGAGCAGTTCTTC
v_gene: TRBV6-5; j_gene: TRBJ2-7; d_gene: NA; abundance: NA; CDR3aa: CASRGINWYEQYF; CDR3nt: TGTGCCAGCAGGGGAATAAATTGGTACGAGCAGTACTTC
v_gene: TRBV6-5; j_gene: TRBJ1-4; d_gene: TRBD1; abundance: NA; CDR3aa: CASSYSFTGGNEKLFF; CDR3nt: TGTGCCAGCAGTTACTCTTTCACAGGGGGTAATGAAAAACTGTTTTTT
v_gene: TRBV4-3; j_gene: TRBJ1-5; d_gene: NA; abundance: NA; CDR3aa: CASSQQRGMGQPQHF; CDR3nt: TGCGCCAGCAGCCAGCAGCGGGGAATGGGTCAGCCCCAGCATTTT
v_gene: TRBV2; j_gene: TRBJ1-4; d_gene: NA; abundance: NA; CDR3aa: CATGEIPTNEKLFF; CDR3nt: TGTGCCACCGGGGAGATTCCAACTAATGAAAAACTGTTTTTT
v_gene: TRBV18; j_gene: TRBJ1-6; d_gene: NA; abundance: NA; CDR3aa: CASSPPAEGNSPLHF; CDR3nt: TGTGCCAGCTCACCGCCGGCAGAGGGTAATTCACCCCTCCACTTT
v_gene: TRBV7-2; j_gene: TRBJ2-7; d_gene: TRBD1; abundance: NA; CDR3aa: CASSLEWSDRSPYEQYF; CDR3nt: TGTGCCAGCAGCTTAGAATGGTCGGACAGGTCGCCCTACGAGCAGTACTTC
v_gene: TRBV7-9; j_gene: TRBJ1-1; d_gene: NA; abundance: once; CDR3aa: CASSPTAGTRSEAFF; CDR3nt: TGTGCCAGCAGCCCCACCGCAGGGACACGCTCTGAAGCTTTCTTT
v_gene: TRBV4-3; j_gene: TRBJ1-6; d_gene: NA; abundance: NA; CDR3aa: CASSLFYLQVGNSPLHF; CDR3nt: TGCGCCAGCAGCCTCTTCTACCTCCAGGTGGGCAATTCACCCCTCCACTTT
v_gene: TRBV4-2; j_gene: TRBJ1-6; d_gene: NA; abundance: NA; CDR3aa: CASSQSVQGYNSPLHF; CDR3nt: TGTGCCAGCAGCCAAAGCGTACAGGGTTATAATTCACCCCTCCACTTT
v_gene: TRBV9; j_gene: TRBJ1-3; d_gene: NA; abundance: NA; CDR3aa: CASSVGLGNTIYF; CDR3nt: TGTGCCAGCAGCGTAGGATTGGGAAACACCATATATTTT
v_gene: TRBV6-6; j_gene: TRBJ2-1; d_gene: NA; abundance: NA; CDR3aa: CASSYSRVYNEQFF; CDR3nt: TGTGCCAGCAGTTACTCGAGGGTTTACAATGAGCAGTTCTTC
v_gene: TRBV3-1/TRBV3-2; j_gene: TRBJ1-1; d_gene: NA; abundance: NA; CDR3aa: CASSTQPNGNTEAFF; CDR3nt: TGTGCCAGCAGCACCCAACCGAACGGGAACACTGAAGCTTTCTTT
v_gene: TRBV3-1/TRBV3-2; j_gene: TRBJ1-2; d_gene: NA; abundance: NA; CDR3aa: CASSQDLPQGNYGYTF; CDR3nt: TGTGCCAGCAGCCAAGATCTTCCGCAGGGTAACTATGGCTACACCTTC
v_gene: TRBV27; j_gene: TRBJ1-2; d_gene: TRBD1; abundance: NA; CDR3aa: CASSLWTGFGYTF; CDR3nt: TGTGCCAGCAGTTTATGGACAGGGTTCGGCTACACCTTC
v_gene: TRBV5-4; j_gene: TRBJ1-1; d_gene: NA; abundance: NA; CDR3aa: CASSLAVGDTEAFF; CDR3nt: TGTGCCAGCAGCTTGGCAGTCGGAGACACTGAAGCTTTCTTT
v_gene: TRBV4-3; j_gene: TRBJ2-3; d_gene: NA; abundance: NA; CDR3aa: CASSQDGYSTDTQYF; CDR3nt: TGCGCCAGCAGCCAAGACGGATATAGCACAGATACGCAGTATTTT
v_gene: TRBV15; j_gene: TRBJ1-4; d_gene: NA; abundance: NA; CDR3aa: CATSRALGGTGEKLFF; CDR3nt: TGTGCCACCAGCAGAGCCCTCGGCGGGACCGGGGAAAAACTGTTTTTT
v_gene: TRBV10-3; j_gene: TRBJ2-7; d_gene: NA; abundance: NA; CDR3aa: CAISAGGVEQYF; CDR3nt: TGTGCCATCAGTGCAGGGGGGGTCGAGCAGTACTTC
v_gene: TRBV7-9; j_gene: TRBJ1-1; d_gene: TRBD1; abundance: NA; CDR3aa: CASRGRGPAFLAKAFF; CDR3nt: TGTGCCAGCAGGGGCAGGGGGCCTGCGTTTTTGGCCAAAGCTTTCTTT
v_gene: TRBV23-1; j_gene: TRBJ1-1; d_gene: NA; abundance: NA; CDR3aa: CATLPTPGRVWVGTEAFF; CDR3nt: TGCGCCACCCTCCCCACGCCGGGGCGCGTTTGGGTAGGCACTGAAGCTTTCTTT
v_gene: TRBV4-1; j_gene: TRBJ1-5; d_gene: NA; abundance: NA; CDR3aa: CASSQDLALTGGSSNQPQHF; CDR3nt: TGCGCCAGCAGCCAAGATCTGGCCCTTACCGGAGGCTCGAGCAATCAGCCCCAGCATTTT